These 25 T cell receptor beta chains originate from one sample sequenced in a study of blood T cell repertoires in COVID-19. Assay used: immunoSEQ multiplex PCR; TCRdb lists only in-frame clones, some missing. The profile shows 160,000 or so clones, roughly 81% of them singletons. Sequenced: peripheral blood. The origin of the receptors is a man aged 35-49 years with acute or convalescent COVID-19.

The genes are TRBV5-1 and TRBJ2-7, with 7 bases lining up with TRBD2. The CDR3 is 14 residues long. V dropped 4 bases and J dropped 0; count of bases not matched to a gene: 4. The germline V gene has CDR1 SGHRS and CDR2 YFSETQ. This CDR3 is CASSIGLVSYEQYF. The DNA of the CDR3 is TGCGCCAGCAGCATCGGACTAGTCTCCTACGAGCAGTACTTC.

The chain links TRBV19 to TRBJ1-5; 7 bases map to TRBD1. Per germline, CDR1 LNHDA and CDR2 SQIVND (reference sequence). The CDR3 length is 18 residues. V dropped 6 bases and J dropped 1; count of bases not matched to a gene: 15. CDR3 coding DNA: TGTGCCAGTAGCGCTAGCCGGACAGGCCTGTGGAGCAATCAGCCCCAGCATTTT. It encodes CASSASRTGLWSNQPQHF.

The sample holds a few counts of this clone. The rearrangement joins TRBV28 to TRBJ1-4; 9 bases line up with TRBD1. V shed 7 bases, J shed 5 bases, and the junction held 5 bases outside the gene matches. Germline CDR1 and CDR2: MDHEN and SYDVKM. The CDR3 length is 14 residues. The CDR3 DNA follows: TGTGCCAGCATCCCTGGACAGGGGAATGAAAAACTGTTTTTT. This codes for CASIPGQGNEKLFF.

The chain is built from TRBV11-2 and TRBJ1-5, with 9 bases fitting TRBD1. The germline V gene encodes CDR1 SGHAT and CDR2 FQNNGV. The CDR3 extends over 16 amino acids. The J segment lost 4 bases and the V segment lost 5 bases, leaving 9 bases of the junction unmatched. CDR3 amino acids: CASSPTGGAGNQPQHF. CDR3 in DNA: TGTGCCAGCAGCCCAACAGGGGGCGCGGGGAATCAGCCCCAGCATTTT.

Worth noting for this clone: Other DNA sequences within the sample encode an identical CDR3. The J gene is TRBJ1-2, the V gene TRBV5-1, with 9 nucleotides matching TRBD1. V shed 4 bases and J 2 bases; nucleotides not matched to a gene: 3. The germline CDR1 and CDR2 sequences are SGHRS and YFSETQ. The CDR3 loop spans 14 amino acids. For the CDR3, the DNA is TGCGCCAGCAGCACGGACAGGGGAAACTATGGCTACACCTTC. This encodes CASSTDRGNYGYTF.

V and J are TRBV18 and TRBJ2-3; D unresolved. The CDR3 runs 14 residues. Between the trimmed V and J ends, which lost 5 bases and 0 bases, there was a span of 9 bases. Germline CDR1 is KGHSH and CDR2 is LQKENI. The CDR3 sequence is CASSAATSTDTQYF. DNA for the CDR3: TGTGCCAGCTCAGCCGCAACAAGCACAGATACGCAGTATTTT.

This sequence joins TRBV9 and TRBJ1-1, with no clear D. CDR3 length equals 15 residues. The V gene's germline CDR1 is SGDLS and CDR2 YYNGEE. The V end lost 4 bases, the J end lost 2 bases, and 15 bases lay between the germline ends. Here the CDR3 reads CASSIQPGLNTEAFF. In DNA, the CDR3 is TGTGCCAGCAGCATCCAGCCGGGGTTAAACACTGAAGCTTTCTTT.

The sample holds one count of this clone. The chain carries TRBV14 and TRBJ2-7; no firm D call. The CDR3 is 15 amino acids. The germline gives CDR1 SGHDN, CDR2 FVKESK. The V gene lost 1 base and the J gene lost 0 bases, with 10 bases spanning the gap. CDR3 nucleotides: TGTGCCAGCAGCCAAGGTCCAGGTATCTCCTACGAGCAGTACTTC. It encodes CASSQGPGISYEQYF.

The CDR3 sequence is CASSLQSRGYEQYF. The CDR3 nucleotides read TGTGCCAGCAGCCTCCAAAGCAGGGGCTACGAGCAGTACTTC. The chain is built from TRBV3-1 (or the pseudogene TRBV3-2) and TRBJ2-7, with D maybe TRBD1 (6 bases). CDR3 size: 14 residues. V was pared by 4 bases and J by 3 bases, with 13 bases between. Germline loops: CDR1 LGHDT, CDR2 YNNKEL (reference sequence).

This chain links TRBV27 with TRBJ1-6, with 9 bases lining up with TRBD1. V was clipped by 5 bases and J by 6 bases; unmatched bases: 2. CDR3 size: 14 residues. CDR1 MNHEY and CDR2 SMNVEV come from the germline V gene (reference sequence). This chain's CDR3 is CASSRDRVNSPLHF. In nucleotides, the CDR3 is TGTGCCAGCAGTAGGGACAGGGTTAATTCACCCCTCCACTTT.

This chain connects TRBV15 to TRBJ2-2, with D possibly matching TRBD1 (6 bases). Germline-derived CDR1 and CDR2 are LNHNV and YYDKDF (reference sequence). CDR3 length: 15 residues. The V end was cut by 8 bases, the J end by 3 bases, with 16 bases between. The CDR3 bases are TGTGCCACCGGAAACCCGGACAGCTACACCGGGGAGCTGTTTTTT. Encoded protein: CATGNPDSYTGELFF.

This clone appeared a single time. This chain uses TRBV9 with TRBJ2-5, with 7 bases identical to TRBD2. V dropped 4 bases and J dropped 2; count of bases not matched to a gene: 8. Germline V gene lookup returns CDR1 SGDLS and CDR2 YYNGEE. This CDR3 is built from 15 residues. The CDR3 nucleotides read TGTGCCAGCAGCTTCCGACTAGCCGAACAAGAGACCCAGTACTTC. This codes for CASSFRLAEQETQYF. Combining the CDR3 with reference TRBV9 and TRBJ2-5 gives the whole variable domain DSGVTQTPKHLITATGQRVTLRCSPRSGDLSVYWYQQSLDQGLQFLIQYYNGEERAKGNILERFSAQQFPDLHSELNLSSLELGDSALYFCASSFRLAEQETQYFGPGTRLLVL.

CDR3 protein: CASSLGGSTGAYGYTF. In DNA, the CDR3 is TGTGCCAGCAGCTTAGGGGGATCGACAGGAGCCTATGGCTACACCTTC. This chain links TRBV11-1 with TRBJ1-2; maybe TRBD1 (6 bases). The length of the CDR3 is 16 residues. Deletions cut 1 base from V and 4 bases from J, with 16 bases between. Germline V lookup: CDR1 SGHAT, CDR2 FQDESV (reference sequence).

The V and J genes are TRBV7-6 and TRBJ2-3; maybe TRBD2 (6 bases). The V end was cut by 2 bases, the J end by 1 base, with 10 bases between. The CDR3 covers 15 residues. Germline V CDR1 and CDR2: SGHVS, FNYEAQ. CDR3 in DNA: TGTGCCAGCAGCTTACGCGGGGTTGGCACAGATACGCAGTATTTT. Amino acid sequence: CASSLRGVGTDTQYF.

This clone appeared once. The chain links TRBV12-3 or TRBV12-4 to TRBJ1-6; D not certain. The length of the CDR3 is 13 residues. The V end was cut by 2 bases, the J end by 10 bases, with 9 bases between. The CDR3, as DNA: TGTGCCAGCAGTTTAACGGAGTCCTCACCCCTCCACTTT. Translation: CASSLTESSPLHF.

The rearrangement joins TRBV21-1 to TRBJ1-1; no DNA check was done on the table's D call, TRBD1. TRBV21-1 corresponds to a pseudogene. The length of the CDR3 is 13 residues. CDR3 loop: CASSLHRGPEAFF. The CDR3 DNA follows: TGTGCCAGCAGTCTACATAGGGGCCCTGAAGCTTTCTTT.

This clone was found once. The chain recombines TRBV2 with TRBJ2-1; tentatively, D is TRBD2 (5 bases). The CDR3 covers 17 residues. Germline loops: CDR1 SNHLY, CDR2 FYNNEI. The ends were cut back, 3 bases at V and 0 bases at J, with 15 bases in the middle. The DNA of the CDR3 is TGTGCCAGCAGTGATGGTCCAGCGGTAAGCTCCTACAATGAGCAGTTCTTC. This translates into CASSDGPAVSSYNEQFF.

The V gene is TRBV6-5, the J gene TRBJ1-2; the D gene is possibly TRBD1 (6 bases). V was shortened by 11 bases and J by 3 bases, with 13 bases between the two germline ends. The CDR3 runs 12 residues. Per germline, CDR1 MNHEY and CDR2 SVGAGI. CDR3 amino acids: CAVRRTDYGYTF. In nucleotides, the CDR3 is TGTGCCGTCCGCAGGACAGACTATGGCTACACCTTC.

This chain connects TRBV5-1 to TRBJ1-1, with D unresolved. The germline CDR1 and CDR2 sequences are SGHRS and YFSETQ. V gave up 4 bases and J gave up 0 bases, with 13 bases separating them. This CDR3 has 15 amino acids. CDR3 region: CASSPAAAMNTEAFF. CDR3 coding DNA: TGCGCCAGCAGCCCAGCGGCAGCGATGAACACTGAAGCTTTCTTT.

This rearrangement joins TRBV6-2 or TRBV6-3 to TRBJ1-2, with D unclear. Between the trimmed V and J ends, which lost 2 bases and 3 bases, there was a span of 10 bases. The CDR3 length is 14 residues. In germline, CDR1 is MNHEY, CDR2 SVGEGT. The CDR3 protein is CASSYGGSYYGYTF. The CDR3 DNA reads TGTGCCAGCAGTTACGGCGGCAGCTACTATGGCTACACCTTC.

This clone was found a few times. This chain uses TRBV19 with TRBJ1-2; weak D call: TRBD1 (6 bases). V was clipped by 5 bases and J by 4 bases, with 11 bases between them. The CDR3 is made up of 13 amino acids. Germline V gene data show CDR1 as LNHDA and CDR2 as SQIVND (reference sequence). The CDR3 reads CASSDGGPYGYTF. For the CDR3, the DNA is TGTGCCAGTAGTGACGGGGGGCCCTATGGCTACACCTTC.

This clone was detected only once. The chain uses TRBV3-1 (or the pseudogene TRBV3-2) and TRBJ2-7; a possible D gene is TRBD2 (5 bases). The CDR3 has 16 amino acids. The V end was cut by 0 bases, the J end by 6 bases, with 18 bases between. Germline lookup yields CDR1 LGHDT and CDR2 YNNKEL (reference sequence). CDR3 nucleotides: TGTGCCAGCAGCCAAGATTCGGCACCCCGTCGGGGCGAGCAGTACTTC. Amino acid sequence: CASSQDSAPRRGEQYF.

This clone has just one count. The CDR3: CASSARLAGGGTDTQYF. The CDR3 DNA sequence: TGTGCCAGCAGTGCCAGACTAGCGGGGGGGGGCACAGATACGCAGTATTTT. The chain links TRBV25-1 to TRBJ2-3, with TRBD2 identical over 14 bases. The ends lost 4 bases at V and 1 base at J; junction bases unmatched: 4. CDR3 length: 17 amino acids. CDR1 and CDR2 (germline): MGHDK, SYGVNS.

Concerning this clone itself: A read error may account for a junction end that differs from germline. The chain couples TRBV5-4 to TRBJ2-1, with TRBD1 matching over 8 bases. From germline, CDR1 is SGHNT and CDR2 YYREEE (reference sequence). This CDR3 is built from 12 residues. CDR3 bases: TGTGCCAGCAGCTTGTCAGGACAGGGCAAGGTCTTC. It is translated as CASSLSGQGKVF.

The J gene is TRBJ1-5, the V gene TRBV21-1. TRBV21-1 is a pseudogene locus. The CDR3 length is 17 residues. CDR3 coding DNA: TGTGCCAGCAGCGCGCCCGGGACTGGGAGGGTGGAGCAGCCCCAGCATTTT. Protein: CASSAPGTGRVEQPQHF.